This record concerns one T cell receptor (beta chain) sequence. Germline V CDR1 and CDR2: KGHSH, LQKENI. The CDR3 spans 13 residues. Between the trimmed V and J ends, which lost 2 bases and 4 bases, there was a span of 8 bases. This record belongs to a study of cytomegalovirus exposure and HLA in healthy donors. About the research overall: Tens of millions of unique TCRs from HLA-typed donors made up an early data release.

A multiplex PCR was run with 60 Vbeta primers and 13 Jbeta primers. Libraries were prepared by immunoSEQ multiplex PCR; TCRdb keeps only in-frame clonotypes and omits some of them. The data hold around 150,000 clones, with about 75% observed a single time. This clonotype was obtained from a woman in her forties or fifties in good health and CMV-seropositive. What was sequenced was PBMCs. The genes are TRBV18 and TRBJ2-5; D gene unclear. This chain's CDR3 is CASSPELRETQYF. For the CDR3, the DNA is TGTGCCAGCTCACCAGAGCTGAGAGAGACCCAGTACTTC.